The source of this T cell receptor beta chain is a study of CD8 T cells in ankylosing spondylitis. This CDR3 has 14 residues. Germline assignment: CDR1 MNHEY and CDR2 SMNVEV (reference sequence). The ends were cut back, 6 bases at V and 0 bases at J, with 8 bases in the middle. General study points: As reported, disease-linked clones showed significant enrichment in matched ankylosing spondylitis synovial fluid. Blood from ankylosing spondylitis patients appeared to carry a characteristic eight-variant TCR beta motif.

Note on this clonotype: Its specificity is not known.

Quantitative 5'-RACE with molecular barcodes produced the TCR beta libraries. TCRdb re-called the 5' RACE reads with MiXCR, one entry per CDR3 protein. The data contain about 250,000 distinct CDR3 sequences, 18% of them singletons. This clonotype was sampled from a male donor with ankylosing spondylitis or in good health (not recorded which). Sequencing used blood, either unsorted or a sorted T cell fraction (not recorded which). This chain connects TRBV27 to TRBJ2-2; D gene ambiguous. The CDR3: CASRASANTGELFF. The DNA for the CDR3 is TGTGCCAGCAGAGCGTCTGCGAACACCGGGGAGCTGTTTTTT.